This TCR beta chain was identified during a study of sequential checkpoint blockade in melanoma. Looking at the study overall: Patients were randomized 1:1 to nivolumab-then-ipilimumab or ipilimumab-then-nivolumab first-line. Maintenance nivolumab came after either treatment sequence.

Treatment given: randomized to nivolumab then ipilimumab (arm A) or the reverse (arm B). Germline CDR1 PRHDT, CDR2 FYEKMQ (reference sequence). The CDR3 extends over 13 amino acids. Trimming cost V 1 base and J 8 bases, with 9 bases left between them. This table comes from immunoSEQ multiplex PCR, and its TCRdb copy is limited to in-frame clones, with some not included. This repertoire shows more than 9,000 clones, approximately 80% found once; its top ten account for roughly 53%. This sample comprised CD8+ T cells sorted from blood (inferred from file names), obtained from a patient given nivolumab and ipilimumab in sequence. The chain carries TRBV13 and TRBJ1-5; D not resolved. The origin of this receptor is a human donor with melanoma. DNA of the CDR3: TGTGCCAGCAGCTTAGCCGGGATCAAGCCCCAGCATTTT. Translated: CASSLAGIKPQHF.